The 15 T cell receptor beta chains below come from one sample, sequenced in a study of blood T cells in healthy people across ages (dated by TCRdb to about 2015). Receptor libraries were prepared by 5' RACE. Instrument on record: Illumina HiSeq 2500. The second PCR ran for about 6 to 11 cycles and used a J-beta primer mix along with a sample-barcoded 5' primer. The public reads were reanalyzed by TCRdb: fastp trimming at Q25, MiXCR alignment, in-frame beta chains only. Rows merge per CDR3 protein into single entries with the most common DNA and genes. In this sample the table shows some 760,000 distinct CDR3 sequences, 25% of which occur a single time. The ten largest clones add up to 9.4% of the sample. Separately, the same data were catalogued under a study of T cells of mothers and their children.

Sequenced material: blood. The receptors were gathered from a boy aged 10-17 years in good health.

The rearrangement uses TRBV6-1 and TRBJ1-2; D gene ambiguous. Germline V gene sequence: CDR1 MNHNS, CDR2 SASEGT. The CDR3 is 15 residues long. V gave up 1 base and J gave up 0 bases, with 9 bases separating them. The CDR3: CASSEGIIPNYGYTF. The CDR3 DNA sequence: TGTGCCAGCAGTGAAGGCATCATACCTAACTATGGCTACACCTTC.

This chain connects TRBV4-1 to TRBJ2-1, with no clear D. This CDR3 spans 15 amino acids. Germline assignment: CDR1 MGHRA and CDR2 YSYEKL. Trimming pared 3 bases from V and 4 bases from J, leaving 13 bases between. The CDR3 bases are TGCGCCAGCAGCCAGCACGAAGGCGAATACAATGAGCAGTTCTTC. Its translation: CASSQHEGEYNEQFF.

This clonotype was seen only a few times. This chain links TRBV3-1 with TRBJ2-5, with 8 bases aligning to TRBD2. Matching the DNA end better, TRBJ2-7 makes the J call doubtful. The germline V gene has CDR1 LGHDT and CDR2 YNNKEL (reference sequence). The CDR3 has 15 residues. CDR3 protein: CASSQAFLAGIEQYF. Here the CDR3 DNA reads TGTGCCAGCAGCCAAGCGTTCCTAGCGGGTATCGAGCAGTACTTC.

This clonotype was counted only a few times. The chain employs TRBV12-3 or TRBV12-4 and TRBJ1-2, with TRBD1 matching over 10 bases. J gave up 5 bases and V 0 bases, and 3 bases lay outside the gene matches. CDR3 length equals 15 residues. This chain's CDR3 is CASSLAGTGAYGYTF. CDR3 bases: TGTGCCAGCAGTTTAGCAGGGACAGGGGCATATGGCTACACCTTC.

This chain uses TRBV6-6 with TRBJ2-5; D might be TRBD2 (5 bases). Gene TRBJ2-7 matches the end of the DNA better, so the J call may be wrong. The V gene's germline CDR1 is MNHNY and CDR2 SVGAGI (reference sequence). The CDR3 covers 16 residues. The CDR3 region has the DNA TGTGCCAGCAGCGATCTGGAGGCCGGCAGTTCCTACGAGCAGTACTTC. It encodes CASSDLEAGSSYEQYF.

Points on this clonotype: Its ends do not fully match the called genes, so a read error is possible. This sequence joins TRBV6-6 and TRBJ2-1; 12 bases line up with TRBD2. This CDR3 region has 15 residues. Looked up from germline, CDR1 is MNHNY and CDR2 is SVGAGI (reference sequence). The CDR3 spells CASRLAGGDADEQFF. CDR3 DNA: TGTGCCAGCAGACTAGCGGGAGGTGATGCAGATGAGCAATTCTTC.

This clonotype was counted only a few times. The J gene is TRBJ1-6, the V gene TRBV7-8; D might be TRBD1 (6 bases). CDR3 length equals 15 residues. V lost 5 bases, J lost 9 bases, and 17 bases lay in between. The germline V gene has CDR1 SGHVS and CDR2 FQNEAQ. The CDR3 sequence is CASSITGGAVSPLHF. Here the CDR3 DNA reads TGTGCCAGCAGCATCACGGGGGGCGCAGTTTCACCCCTCCACTTT. The variable domain in full, with the rest retrieved from reference TRBV7-8 and TRBJ1-6, is GAGVSQSPRYKVAKRGQDVALRCDPISGHVSLFWYQQALGQGPEFLTYFQNEAQLDKSGLPSDRFFAERPEGSVSTLKIQRTQQEDSAVYLCASSITGGAVSPLHFGNGTRLTVT.

In this sample, this clonotype turned up a few times. The chain is built from TRBV6-2 or TRBV6-3 and TRBJ2-7, with D possibly matching TRBD2 (6 bases). Between the trimmed V and J ends, which lost 2 bases and 4 bases, there was a span of 12 bases. The CDR3 loop spans 14 amino acids. CDR1 is MNHEY and CDR2 is SVGEGT in the germline V gene. The CDR3 DNA reads as TGTGCCAGCAGTTACGCGGGGTTGGGTTACGAGCAGTACTTC. It yields the protein CASSYAGLGYEQYF.

In this sample, this clonotype turned up a few times. V usage is TRBV6-5 and J usage is TRBJ1-5; unclear D gene. Germline V gives CDR1 MNHEY, CDR2 SVGAGI. The CDR3 is 14 amino acids. The germline V and J ends were trimmed by 0 bases and 3 bases, with 6 bases remaining between them. The CDR3 DNA is TGTGCCAGCAGTTACTCGGGCGACAATCAGCCCCAGCATTTT. Amino acids: CASSYSGDNQPQHF.

This clonotype was seen a handful of times. The chain recombines TRBV10-3 with TRBJ2-1, with TRBD2 matching 14 bases. The CDR3 is 17 amino acids. Unmatched junction bases numbered 10, after V lost 9 bases and J lost 3 bases. From germline, CDR1 is ENHRY and CDR2 SYGVKD. The CDR3 DNA is TGTGCCATTGGCGGGACTAGCGGGGGCCCGATCTACAATGAGCAGTTCTTC. Translation gives CAIGGTSGGPIYNEQFF.

Worth noting for this clonotype: A read error may produce the germline difference seen at one junction end. The genes are TRBV13 and TRBJ2-3; 7 positions match TRBD2. This CDR3 contains 16 residues. Germline CDR1 and CDR2: PRHDT and FYEKMQ (reference sequence). CDR3 in DNA: TGTGCCAGCAGCTCCCCCAGGCTAGCGGACACAGATGCGCAGTATTTT. It encodes CASSSPRLADTDAQYF.

This clonotype was observed a handful of times. The chain is built from TRBV12-3 or TRBV12-4 and TRBJ2-4, with 7 nucleotides matching TRBD2. The CDR3 totals 11 residues. Trimming at V came to 3 bases and at J to 12 bases, leaving 2 bases not matched to a gene. Written as DNA, the CDR3 is TGTGCCAGCAGTTTTGCGGGAGCTCAGTACTTC. It specifies CASSFAGAQYF.

J is TRBJ2-7 and V is TRBV7-9; 16 bases are shared with TRBD2. CDR1 is SEHNR and CDR2 is FQNEAQ in the germline V gene (reference sequence). CDR3 size: 15 residues. Trimming removed 5 bases from V and 6 bases from J; junction bases left unmatched: 4. The CDR3 loop reads CASSGTSGGASEQYF. Here the CDR3 DNA reads TGTGCCAGCAGCGGGACTAGCGGGGGGGCAAGCGAGCAGTACTTC. The whole variable domain, filled in from reference TRBV7-9 and TRBJ2-7, reads DTGVSQNPRHKITKRGQNVTFRCDPISEHNRLYWYRQTLGQGPEFLTYFQNEAQLEKSRLLSDRFSAERPKGSFSTLEIQRTEQGDSAMYLCASSGTSGGASEQYFGPGTRLTVT.

The V call is TRBV28, the J call TRBJ1-5, with no clear D. Trimming took 3 bases from V and 1 from J, leaving 10 bases between them. This CDR3 is built from 15 residues. The germline CDR1 and CDR2 sequences are MDHEN and SYDVKM. In DNA, the CDR3 is TGTGCCAGCAGTTTCGCAGGTTCCAGCAATCAGCCCCAGCATTTT. Translating it yields CASSFAGSSNQPQHF.

The J gene is TRBJ2-5, the V gene TRBV20-1; no firm D call. TRBJ2-7 explains the end of the DNA better; the J call may be wrong. The CDR3 has 12 residues. CDR1 and CDR2 (germline): DFQATT, SNEGSKA (reference sequence). Here the CDR3 reads CSARGLPHEQYF. The CDR3 DNA is TGCAGTGCTAGAGGACTCCCCCACGAGCAGTACTTC.